The present T cell receptor beta chain was sequenced within a study of blood T cell repertoires in COVID-19. The wider study: Italy, Spain and the United States were the sources of the convalescent and acute COVID-19 samples. PBMCs, B-cell-depleted T cells, or T cells provided the cDNA or gDNA that made up the material.

Original processing methods: Estimates of nucleated cell counts were drawn from the amplification of reference gene primers. Using immunoSEQ multiplex PCR, the repertoire was profiled, and TCRdb retains in-frame clones only, with some absent. For V, J and clone size, that table is used; D and trimming come from the DNA. The sample holds about 240,000 clones, about nine tenths seen once. The origin of this receptor is a man in his 60s with acute or convalescent COVID-19. What was sequenced was peripheral blood.

CDR3 region: CASSPRQGRGYEQYF. In nucleotides, the CDR3 is TGTGCCAGCAGCCCACGACAGGGAAGGGGCTACGAGCAGTACTTC. The chain links TRBV7-9 to TRBJ2-7; the match to TRBD1 covers 7 bases. Germline V lookup: CDR1 SEHNR, CDR2 FQNEAQ (reference sequence). The CDR3 has 15 residues. V lost 5 bases, J lost 3 bases, and 10 bases stayed unmatched.